This T cell receptor (beta chain) derives from a study of post-analysis software for immune sequencing data. As for the study in general: Clinical courses comprised relapsing-remitting, secondary progressive and progressive-relapsing multiple sclerosis. Study-wide findings and caveats: Under F measure analysis, samples from one preparation batch co-clustered strongly. Patients with multiple sclerosis recorded significantly lower normalized Chao1 diversity than controls, the study found. Controls had lower frequencies than patients of four or five TRBV segments, which included TRBV5-6, TRBV5-1 and TRBV20-1.

The trim removed 0 bases at V and 2 bases at J, leaving 0 bases unmatched. In germline, CDR1 is SGHRS, CDR2 YFSETQ. This CDR3 has 15 amino acids. This clonotype came up many times. The antigen is not known. Unique molecular identifiers had been added to the TCR beta cDNA libraries. Input amounts of roughly 0.9 to 10 million T cells were used. These gave 500,000 or so cDNA molecules, so each molecule approximated one T cell. Each CDR3 protein gets one entry after TCRdb re-called the PCR reads with MiXCR. The top ten clones hold roughly 4.4% of a sample with hundreds of thousands of distinct CDR3 sequences, roughly 50% of them seen once.

The sequenced material came from blood. This TCR derives from a girl aged 5-17 years with multiple sclerosis. The gene calls are TRBV5-1 and TRBJ2-1, with TRBD2 matching 9 bases. The CDR3 DNA reads as TGCGCCAGCAGCTTGGTAGCGGGGGCCTACAATGAGCAGTTCTTC. This sequence encodes CASSLVAGAYNEQFF.